Each of the 32 T cell receptor beta chains below was sequenced from the same sample in a study of T-cell memory formation after mild COVID-19. MiXCR, run by TCRdb on the 5' RACE reads, gives a single entry per CDR3 protein. The sample contains about 360,000 distinct CDR3 sequences, roughly an eighth of which appear only once. Specimen: PBMCs or a T cell subset sorted from them (not recorded which). The receptors were gathered from a young man who had mild COVID-19 (a few samples of this study predate the infection). Cell type and time point are not known.

The rearrangement links TRBV7-9 to TRBJ2-1; D may correspond to TRBD1 or TRBD2 (5 bases each). The CDR3 runs to 18 residues. Germline values: CDR1 SEHNR, CDR2 FQNEAQ (reference sequence). V shed 0 bases and J shed 5 bases, with 20 bases lying between them. The CDR3 nucleotides read TGTGCCAGCAGCTTAGCATACGGGGACGGACGAGAAGACAATGAGCAGTTCTTC. This codes for CASSLAYGDGREDNEQFF.

This clonotype was detected many times. This chain joins TRBV4-3 and TRBJ2-1; 10 bases map to TRBD2. This CDR3 spans 15 amino acids. The germline V gene has CDR1 LGHNA and CDR2 YSLEER. Trimming at V came to 2 bases and at J to 9 bases, leaving 7 bases not matched to a gene. CDR3 nucleotide sequence: TGCGCCAGCAGCCAAAACTGGGCTAGCGGGGGTGAGCAGTTCTTC. Its protein product is CASSQNWASGGEQFF.

The chain joins TRBV4-3 to TRBJ1-1; the D gene is possibly TRBD1 (5 bases). V lost 1 base and J lost 4, with 10 bases in between. CDR3 length: 14 amino acids. Germline lookup yields CDR1 LGHNA and CDR2 YSLEER. CDR3 loop: CASSQAGGPTEAFF. CDR3 coding DNA: TGCGCCAGCAGCCAAGCGGGGGGTCCCACTGAAGCTTTCTTT.

V usage is TRBV5-8 and J usage is TRBJ2-7; 9 bases map to TRBD1. The trim removed 2 bases at V and 6 bases at J, leaving 12 bases unmatched. This CDR3 is built from 16 residues. The germline V gene encodes CDR1 SGHTS and CDR2 YDEGEE. CDR3 residues: CASSFGPGTGRPEQYF. In nucleotides, the CDR3 is TGTGCCAGCAGCTTCGGACCCGGGACAGGGAGGCCCGAGCAGTACTTC.

V and J are TRBV12-3 or TRBV12-4 and TRBJ1-1; TRBD1 might be the D (5 bases). With 6 bases removed from V and 2 bases from J, the gap between germline ends came to 10 bases. The CDR3 extends over 13 amino acids. CDR3 residues: CASSYDSNTEAFF. The DNA of the CDR3 is TGTGCCAGCAGCTACGACAGTAACACTGAAGCTTTCTTT.

This clonotype was counted a few times. The chain employs TRBV25-1 and TRBJ1-2; 7 bases fit TRBD1. The trim removed 3 bases at V and 4 bases at J, leaving 8 bases unmatched. The CDR3 runs to 15 residues. The germline CDR1 and CDR2 sequences are MGHDK and SYGVNS. For the CDR3, the DNA is TGTGCCAGCAGTGATACAGGGGAGGGGGTCTATGGCTACACCTTC. It yields the protein CASSDTGEGVYGYTF.

Only a few counts were recorded for this clonotype. The chain combines TRBV7-2 with TRBJ2-7; the match to TRBD2 covers 8 bases. The CDR3 runs 16 residues. V was clipped by 4 bases and J by 4 bases; unmatched bases: 12. The V gene's germline CDR1 is SGHTA and CDR2 FQGNSA. DNA of the CDR3: TGTGCCAGCAGCTCGAGCCCGACCCGGGGGGGTTACGAGCAGTACGTC. As protein: CASSSSPTRGGYEQYV.

In this sample, this clonotype turned up a few times. The chain has TRBV5-1 and TRBJ1-1, with a possible D match to TRBD1 (5 bases). Germline CDR1 is SGHRS and CDR2 is YFSETQ. This CDR3 region has 15 residues. The ends were cut back, 1 base at V and 4 bases at J, with 14 bases in the middle. The CDR3 nucleotides read TGCGCCAGCAGCTTGAAGCTCGGACACCGCACTGAAGCTTTCTTT. This codes for CASSLKLGHRTEAFF.

This clonotype has more than one count but fewer than ten. The rearrangement links TRBV12-3 or TRBV12-4 to TRBJ1-5; D possibly corresponds to TRBD1 (6 bases). This CDR3 comprises 15 residues. Trimming removed 1 base from V and 2 bases from J, with 9 bases in between. In DNA form, the CDR3 reads TGTGCCAGCAGTTTAGGGGGGCTGGGCAATCAGCCCCAGCATTTT. This encodes CASSLGGLGNQPQHF.

The CDR3 reads CASSPIFAEAFF. In DNA, the CDR3 is TGTGCCAGCAGCCCAATTTTCGCTGAAGCTTTCTTT. The chain has TRBV7-8 and TRBJ1-1; no clear D. This CDR3 has 12 amino acids. CDR1 is SGHVS, CDR2 FQNEAQ, per germline. Trimming cost V 5 bases and J 6 bases, with 10 bases left between them.

The chain combines TRBV7-9 with TRBJ2-1; 7 nucleotides match TRBD2. V shed 5 bases and J 5 bases; nucleotides not matched to a gene: 9. The CDR3 covers 15 residues. The germline V gene has CDR1 SEHNR and CDR2 FQNEAQ (reference sequence). The CDR3 region has the DNA TGTGCCAGCAGCACCGATAGCGGGCCCAACAATGAGCAGTTCTTC. It encodes CASSTDSGPNNEQFF.

The rearrangement uses TRBV12-3 or TRBV12-4 and TRBJ2-2, with 10 bases identical to TRBD2. This CDR3 has 17 residues. Unmatched junction bases numbered 10, after V lost 1 base and J lost 8 bases. CDR3 nucleotide sequence: TGTGCCAGCAGTTTAGGCGACACTAGCGGGGCCGGAGGGGAGCTGTTTTTT. As protein: CASSLGDTSGAGGELFF.

This clonotype occurred a few times. The chain has TRBV7-2 and TRBJ1-2; D is ambiguous. Germline CDR1 SGHTA, CDR2 FQGNSA. V was shortened by 2 bases and J by 10 bases, with 17 bases between the two germline ends. There are 14 residues in the CDR3. CDR3 sequence reads: CASSLFESGPTYTF. CDR3 nucleotides: TGTGCCAGCAGCTTATTCGAATCGGGTCCTACCTACACCTTC.

In its sample, this clonotype ranks as medium-sized (0.01 to 0.1%). This chain connects TRBV20-1 to TRBJ1-2; D is perhaps TRBD1 (5 bases). V lost 5 bases, J lost 4 bases, and 8 bases lay in between. The CDR3 consists of 11 residues. Germline lookup yields CDR1 DFQATT and CDR2 SNEGSKA (reference sequence). DNA of the CDR3: TGCAGTGCTGACGACAGCTATGGCTACACCTTC. Amino acids: CSADDSYGYTF.

This clonotype was seen a few times. The chain combines TRBV28 with TRBJ1-1; a possible D gene is TRBD1 (5 bases). Per the germline V gene, CDR1 is MDHEN and CDR2 is SYDVKM. Trimming pared 5 bases from V and 10 bases from J, leaving 17 bases between. The CDR3 is 13 residues long. The CDR3 is CASSIPAGRRAFF. The CDR3 DNA sequence: TGTGCCAGCAGTATCCCCGCAGGGCGGAGAGCTTTCTTT.

Only a few counts were recorded for this clonotype. The chain has TRBV12-3 or TRBV12-4 and TRBJ1-1; D unresolved. The CDR3 is 13 residues long. Trimming shortened V by 3 bases and J by 0 bases, and 5 bases separated the two germline ends. CDR3: CASSFNMNTEAFF. The CDR3 bases are TGTGCCAGCAGTTTTAATATGAACACTGAAGCTTTCTTT.

This clonotype was picked up a small number of times. J is TRBJ2-5 and V is TRBV5-1; 7 bases are shared with TRBD2. The ends lost 5 bases at V and 3 bases at J; junction bases unmatched: 16. Germline CDR1 reads SGHRS; CDR2 reads YFSETQ. The CDR3 is 17 amino acids. The CDR3 DNA follows: TGCGCCAGCAGTTTTGGAGCGGGACCCGGGTCCGAAGAGACCCAGTACTTC. It specifies CASSFGAGPGSEETQYF.

This chain links TRBV5-5 with TRBJ1-1, with D maybe TRBD1 (6 bases). In germline, CDR1 is SGHKS, CDR2 YYEKEE (reference sequence). Trimming stripped 4 bases from V and 4 bases from J, with 20 bases between. This CDR3 contains 16 residues. The chain's CDR3 is CASSEGTHTLPTEAFF. The CDR3 region has the DNA TGTGCCAGCAGCGAGGGGACACATACACTCCCCACTGAAGCTTTCTTT.

This clonotype was seen only a few times. The rearrangement uses TRBV7-9 and TRBJ2-3; D call uncertain. Germline CDR1 SEHNR, CDR2 FQNEAQ (reference sequence). The germline V and J ends were trimmed by 5 bases and 0 bases, with 12 bases remaining between them. The CDR3 totals 15 residues. The CDR3 nucleotides are TGTGCCAGCAGCGCCAGGTTCACTAGCACAGATACGCAGTATTTT. Protein sequence: CASSARFTSTDTQYF.

There are a few counts of this clonotype. A read error may account for a junction end that differs from germline. The gene calls are TRBV20-1 and TRBJ1-2; the match to TRBD1 covers 7 bases. The CDR3 contains 13 residues. The germline CDR1 and CDR2 sequences are DFQATT and SNEGSKA (reference sequence). The CDR3 region has the DNA TGCAGTGCCAGAGACAGGGAGGGTTATGGCTACACCTTC. Translated, it gives CSARDREGYGYTF.

The chain uses TRBV29-1 and TRBJ2-2; D may correspond to TRBD1 or TRBD2 (5 bases each). This CDR3 spans 16 amino acids. The germline CDR1 and CDR2 sequences are SQVTM and ANQGSEA. V was cut by 6 bases and J by 4 bases, with 21 bases left in between. The chain's CDR3 is CSVRRDGSRFTGELFF. CDR3 bases: TGCAGCGTGCGCCGGGACGGATCCCGATTCACCGGGGAGCTGTTTTTT.

The chain joins TRBV7-9 to TRBJ2-3, with a possible D match to TRBD1 (5 bases). Germline V CDR1 and CDR2: SEHNR, FQNEAQ (reference sequence). The CDR3 has 16 amino acids. V was trimmed by 4 bases and J by 2 bases, leaving 16 bases between them. CDR3 in amino acids: CASSSTVNINTDTQYF. The DNA of the CDR3 is TGTGCCAGCAGCTCGACAGTAAATATAAACACAGATACGCAGTATTTT.

This clonotype was observed many times. The chain couples TRBV2 to TRBJ2-5, with no clear D. Germline V gene sequence: CDR1 SNHLY, CDR2 FYNNEI. The CDR3 is 15 residues long. Trimming took off 7 bases at V and 2 bases at J, with 17 bases between the two ends. The CDR3 protein is CASTGSRNSQETQYF. The CDR3, as DNA: TGTGCCAGCACTGGTAGTCGGAACTCACAAGAGACCCAGTACTTC.

This clonotype was detected only a few times. The CDR3 nucleotides are TGTGCCAGCAGCTTAGTGGGGCAGGGTGACGGCTACACCTTC. Translated: CASSLVGQGDGYTF. The chain carries TRBV7-2 and TRBJ1-2; D is perhaps TRBD1 (5 bases). Germline V gene sequence: CDR1 SGHTA, CDR2 FQGNSA. This CDR3 is 14 amino acids long. V shed 1 base and J shed 8 bases, with 14 bases lying between them.

At least ten counts were recorded for this clonotype. The chain employs TRBV5-1 and TRBJ1-1, with D perhaps TRBD1 (6 bases). There are 14 residues in the CDR3. V shed 3 bases and J shed 6 bases, with 15 bases lying between them. The germline gives CDR1 SGHRS, CDR2 YFSETQ. The CDR3 DNA sequence: TGCGCCAGCAGCTCAGACAGACAGGACGCTGAAGCTTTCTTT. Residues: CASSSDRQDAEAFF. The full variable domain, rest sourced from reference TRBV5-1 and TRBJ1-1, is KAGVTQTPRYLIKTRGQQVTLSCSPISGHRSVSWYQQTPGQGLQFLFEYFSETQRNKGNFPGRFSGRQFSNSRSEMNVSTLELGDSALYLCASSSDRQDAEAFFGQGTRLTVV.

The genes are TRBV6-1 and TRBJ1-3; TRBD1 matches 7 bases. This CDR3 is 15 amino acids long. V lost 7 bases, J lost 0 bases, and 6 bases stayed unmatched. Germline V CDR1 and CDR2: MNHNS, SASEGT. Here the CDR3 reads CASILGQYSGNTIYF. CDR3 coding DNA: TGTGCCAGCATCCTGGGACAGTACTCTGGAAACACCATATATTTT.

The chain has TRBV11-1 and TRBJ2-1; D remains ambiguous. The CDR3 totals 13 residues. Germline V gives CDR1 SGHAT, CDR2 FQDESV (reference sequence). V shed 5 bases and J shed 4 bases, with 9 bases lying between them. Here the CDR3 reads CASSLPIYNEQFF. CDR3 DNA: TGTGCCAGCAGCCTCCCTATATACAATGAGCAGTTCTTC. The whole variable domain, filled in from reference TRBV11-1 and TRBJ2-1, reads EAEVAQSPRYKITEKSQAVAFWCDPISGHATLYWYRQILGQGPELLVQFQDESVVDDSQLPKDRFSAERLKGVDSTLKIQPAELGDSAMYLCASSLPIYNEQFFGPGTRLTVL.

V is TRBV3-1 and J is TRBJ2-3; unclear D gene. CDR3 length equals 14 residues. V was shortened by 4 bases and J by 0 bases, with 8 bases between the two germline ends. Germline assignment: CDR1 LGHDT and CDR2 YNNKEL (reference sequence). CDR3 bases: TGTGCCAGCAGCCCTACCTCCAGCACAGATACGCAGTATTTT. Its translation is CASSPTSSTDTQYF.

The gene calls are TRBV6-2 or TRBV6-3 and TRBJ2-3, with D unresolved. V was pared by 0 bases and J by 2 bases, with 9 bases between. CDR3 length: 15 residues. Germline-derived CDR1 and CDR2 are MNHEY and SVGEGT. The CDR3 here is CASSYSRAPTDTQYF. DNA for the CDR3: TGTGCCAGCAGTTACTCAAGAGCCCCCACAGATACGCAGTATTTT.

There are a few counts of this clonotype. V usage is TRBV6-2 or TRBV6-3 and J usage is TRBJ2-5, with 7 nucleotides matching TRBD1. Looked up from germline, CDR1 is MNHEY and CDR2 is SVGEGT. The CDR3 runs to 14 residues. J was trimmed by 2 bases and V by 4 bases; bases with no gene match: 4. The CDR3 sequence: CASSSDRDQETQYF. The DNA of the CDR3 is TGTGCCAGCAGTTCCGACAGGGATCAAGAGACCCAGTACTTC.

This clonotype was found a few times. The V and J genes are TRBV4-3 and TRBJ1-1; D possibly corresponds to TRBD1 (6 bases). V was trimmed by 4 bases and J by 3 bases, leaving 15 bases between them. Germline CDR1 is LGHNA and CDR2 is YSLEER. CDR3 length equals 15 residues. CDR3 coding DNA: TGCGCCAGCAGCCTCGAGGGACATCGGGACACTGAAGCTTTCTTT. This encodes CASSLEGHRDTEAFF.

A few counts support this clonotype. J is TRBJ1-2 and V is TRBV4-3; D gene unclear. CDR3 size: 15 residues. V was cut by 1 base and J by 4 bases, with 13 bases left in between. Per the germline V gene, CDR1 is LGHNA and CDR2 is YSLEER. The CDR3 here is CASSQGDAQSYGYTF. In DNA form, the CDR3 reads TGCGCCAGCAGCCAAGGAGACGCACAGAGCTATGGCTACACCTTC.